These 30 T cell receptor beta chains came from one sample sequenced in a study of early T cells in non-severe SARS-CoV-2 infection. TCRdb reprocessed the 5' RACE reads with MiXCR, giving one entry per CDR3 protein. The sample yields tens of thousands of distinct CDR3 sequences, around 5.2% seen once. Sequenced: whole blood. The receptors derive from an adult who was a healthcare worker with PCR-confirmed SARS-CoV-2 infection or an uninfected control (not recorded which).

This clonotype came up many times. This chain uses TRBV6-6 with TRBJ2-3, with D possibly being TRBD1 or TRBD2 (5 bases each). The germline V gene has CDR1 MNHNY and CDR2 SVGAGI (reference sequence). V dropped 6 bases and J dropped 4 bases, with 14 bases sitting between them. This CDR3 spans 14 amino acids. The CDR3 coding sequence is TGTGCCAGCAGGGGACGCAACGAGGCAGATACGCAGTATTTT. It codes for CASRGRNEADTQYF.

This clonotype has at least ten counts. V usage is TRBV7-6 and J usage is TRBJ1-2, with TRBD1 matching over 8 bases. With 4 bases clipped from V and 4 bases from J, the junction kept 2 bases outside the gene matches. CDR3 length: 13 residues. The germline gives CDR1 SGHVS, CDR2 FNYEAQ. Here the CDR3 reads CASSSDRVYGYTF. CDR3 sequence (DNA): TGTGCCAGCAGCTCGGACAGGGTCTATGGCTACACCTTC.

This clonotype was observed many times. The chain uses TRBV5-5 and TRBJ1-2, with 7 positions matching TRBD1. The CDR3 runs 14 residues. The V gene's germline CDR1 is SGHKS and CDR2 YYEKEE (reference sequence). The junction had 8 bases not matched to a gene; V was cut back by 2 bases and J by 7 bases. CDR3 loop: CASSLQGLVGGYTF. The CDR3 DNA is TGTGCCAGCAGCTTACAGGGGCTTGTAGGTGGCTACACCTTC.

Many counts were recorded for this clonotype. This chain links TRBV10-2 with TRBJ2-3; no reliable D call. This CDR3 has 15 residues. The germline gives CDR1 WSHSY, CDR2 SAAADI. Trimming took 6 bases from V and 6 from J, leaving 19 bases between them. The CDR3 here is CASRGLGGDGDTQYF. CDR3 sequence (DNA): TGCGCCAGCAGGGGCCTGGGCGGAGATGGGGATACGCAGTATTTT.

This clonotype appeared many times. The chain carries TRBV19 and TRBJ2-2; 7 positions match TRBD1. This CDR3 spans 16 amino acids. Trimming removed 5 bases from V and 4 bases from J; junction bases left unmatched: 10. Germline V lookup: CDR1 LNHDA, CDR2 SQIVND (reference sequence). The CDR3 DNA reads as TGTGCCAGTAGTGTTAAGACAGGGATCTCCACCGGGGAGCTGTTTTTT. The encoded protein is CASSVKTGISTGELFF.

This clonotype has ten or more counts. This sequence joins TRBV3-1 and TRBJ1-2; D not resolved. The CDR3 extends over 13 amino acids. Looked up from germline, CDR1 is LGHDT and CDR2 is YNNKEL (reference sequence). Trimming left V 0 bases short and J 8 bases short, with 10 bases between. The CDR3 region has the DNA TGTGCCAGCAGCCAAGACTGGAGCCGGGGCTACACCTTC. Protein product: CASSQDWSRGYTF.

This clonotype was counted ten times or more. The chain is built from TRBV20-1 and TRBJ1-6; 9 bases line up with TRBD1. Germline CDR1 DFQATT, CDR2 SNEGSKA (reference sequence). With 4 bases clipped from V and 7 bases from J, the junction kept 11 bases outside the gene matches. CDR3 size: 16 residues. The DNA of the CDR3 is TGCAGTGCTACCCCGGCCGGGACAGGGTCAAATTCACCCCTCCACTTT. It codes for CSATPAGTGSNSPLHF.

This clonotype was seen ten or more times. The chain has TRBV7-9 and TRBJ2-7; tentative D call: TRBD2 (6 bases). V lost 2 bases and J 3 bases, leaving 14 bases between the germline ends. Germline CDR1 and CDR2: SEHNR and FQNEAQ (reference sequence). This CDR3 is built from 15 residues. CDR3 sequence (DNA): TGTGCCAGCAGCTTACCTGGGACTGCTGACTACGAGCAGTACTTC. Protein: CASSLPGTADYEQYF.

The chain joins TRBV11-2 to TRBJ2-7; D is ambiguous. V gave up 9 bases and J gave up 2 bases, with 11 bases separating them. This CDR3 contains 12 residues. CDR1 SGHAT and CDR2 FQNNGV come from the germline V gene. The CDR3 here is CARTTVTYEQYF. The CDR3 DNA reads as TGTGCCAGGACGACCGTAACCTACGAGCAGTACTTC.

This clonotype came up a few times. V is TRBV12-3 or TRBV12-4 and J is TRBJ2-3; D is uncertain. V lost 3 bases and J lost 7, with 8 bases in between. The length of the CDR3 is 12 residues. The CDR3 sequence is CASSFSSYTQYF. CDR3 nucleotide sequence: TGTGCCAGCAGTTTTAGTTCCTATACGCAGTATTTT.

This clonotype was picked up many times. Here the CDR3 reads CASSSRAGDDTQYF. The CDR3, as DNA: TGTGCCAGCAGTTCCAGGGCGGGGGACGATACGCAGTATTTT. J is TRBJ2-3 and V is TRBV7-3; the match to TRBD2 covers 7 bases. V lost 6 bases, J lost 6 bases, and 9 bases stayed unmatched. The CDR3 length is 14 residues. Germline assignment: CDR1 SGHTA and CDR2 FQGTGA.

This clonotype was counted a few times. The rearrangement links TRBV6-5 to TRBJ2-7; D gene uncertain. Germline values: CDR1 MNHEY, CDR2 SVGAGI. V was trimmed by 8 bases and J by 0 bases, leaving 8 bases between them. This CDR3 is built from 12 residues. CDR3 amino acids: CASEPSSYEQYF. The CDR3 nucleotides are TGTGCCAGCGAGCCGAGCTCCTACGAGCAGTACTTC.

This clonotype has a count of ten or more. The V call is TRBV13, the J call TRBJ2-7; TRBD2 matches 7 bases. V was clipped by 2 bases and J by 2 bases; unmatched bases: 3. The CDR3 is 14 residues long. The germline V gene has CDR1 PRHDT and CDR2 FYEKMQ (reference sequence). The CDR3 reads CASSLPGGPYEQYF. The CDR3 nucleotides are TGTGCCAGCAGCTTACCGGGGGGACCCTACGAGCAGTACTTC.

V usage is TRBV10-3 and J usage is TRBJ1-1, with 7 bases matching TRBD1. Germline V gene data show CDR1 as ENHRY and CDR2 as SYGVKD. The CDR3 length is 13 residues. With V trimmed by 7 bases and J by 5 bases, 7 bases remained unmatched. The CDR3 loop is CAITIDRATEAFF. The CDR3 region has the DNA TGTGCCATCACTATTGACAGGGCGACTGAAGCTTTCTTT.

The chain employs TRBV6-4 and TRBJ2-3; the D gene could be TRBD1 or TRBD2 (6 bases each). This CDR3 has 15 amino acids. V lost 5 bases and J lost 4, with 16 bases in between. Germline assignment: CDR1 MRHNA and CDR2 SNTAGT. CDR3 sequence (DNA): TGTGCCAGCAGTCAGGAGGGGGGTCGGTCAGATACGCAGTATTTT. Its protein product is CASSQEGGRSDTQYF.

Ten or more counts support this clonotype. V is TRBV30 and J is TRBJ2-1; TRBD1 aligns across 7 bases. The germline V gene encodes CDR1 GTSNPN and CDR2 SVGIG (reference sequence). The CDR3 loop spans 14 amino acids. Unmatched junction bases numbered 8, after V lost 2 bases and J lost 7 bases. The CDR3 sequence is CAWSRQGTWNEQFF. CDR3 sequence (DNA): TGTGCCTGGAGTAGACAGGGTACTTGGAATGAGCAGTTCTTC.

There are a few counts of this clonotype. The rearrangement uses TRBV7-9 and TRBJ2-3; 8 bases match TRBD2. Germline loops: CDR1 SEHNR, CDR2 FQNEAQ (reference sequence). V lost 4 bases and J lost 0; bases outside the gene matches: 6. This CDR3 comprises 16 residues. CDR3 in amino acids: CASSSALADSTDTQYF. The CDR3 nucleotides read TGTGCCAGCAGCTCGGCACTAGCGGATAGCACAGATACGCAGTATTTT.

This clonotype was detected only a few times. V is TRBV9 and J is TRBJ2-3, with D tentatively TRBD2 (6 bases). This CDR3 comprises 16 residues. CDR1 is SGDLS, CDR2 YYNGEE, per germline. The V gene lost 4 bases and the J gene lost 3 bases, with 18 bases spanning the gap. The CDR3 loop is CASSPRGDRKTDTQYF. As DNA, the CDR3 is TGTGCCAGCAGCCCCCGCGGGGATAGGAAGACAGATACGCAGTATTTT.

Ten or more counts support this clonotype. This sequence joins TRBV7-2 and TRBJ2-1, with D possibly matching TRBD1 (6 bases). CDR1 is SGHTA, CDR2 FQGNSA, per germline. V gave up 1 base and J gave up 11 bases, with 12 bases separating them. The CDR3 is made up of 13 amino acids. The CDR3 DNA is TGTGCCAGCAGCTTAGGTGCCGGGACAAAGCAGTTCTTC. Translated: CASSLGAGTKQFF.

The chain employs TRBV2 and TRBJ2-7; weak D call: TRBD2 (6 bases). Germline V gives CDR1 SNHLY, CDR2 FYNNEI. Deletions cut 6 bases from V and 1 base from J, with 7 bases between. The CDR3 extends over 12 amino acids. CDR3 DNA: TGTGCCAGCAGGGGGACTTCCTACGAGCAGTACTTC. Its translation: CASRGTSYEQYF.

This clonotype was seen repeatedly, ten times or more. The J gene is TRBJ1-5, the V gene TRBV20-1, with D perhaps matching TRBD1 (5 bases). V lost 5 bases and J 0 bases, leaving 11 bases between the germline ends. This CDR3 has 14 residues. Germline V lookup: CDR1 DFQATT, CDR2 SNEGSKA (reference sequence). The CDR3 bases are TGCAGTGCTGAGGGACGGCTTAGCAATCAGCCCCAGCATTTT. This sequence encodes CSAEGRLSNQPQHF.

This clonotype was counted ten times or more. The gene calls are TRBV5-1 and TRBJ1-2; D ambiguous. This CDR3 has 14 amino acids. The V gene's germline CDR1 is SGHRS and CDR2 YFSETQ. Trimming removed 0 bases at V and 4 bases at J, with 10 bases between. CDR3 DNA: TGCGCCAGCAGCTTGGAAGTGGCCAGCTATGGCTACACCTTC. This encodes CASSLEVASYGYTF. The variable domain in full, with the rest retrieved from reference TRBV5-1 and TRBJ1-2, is KAGVTQTPRYLIKTRGQQVTLSCSPISGHRSVSWYQQTPGQGLQFLFEYFSETQRNKGNFPGRFSGRQFSNSRSEMNVSTLELGDSALYLCASSLEVASYGYTFGSGTRLTVV.

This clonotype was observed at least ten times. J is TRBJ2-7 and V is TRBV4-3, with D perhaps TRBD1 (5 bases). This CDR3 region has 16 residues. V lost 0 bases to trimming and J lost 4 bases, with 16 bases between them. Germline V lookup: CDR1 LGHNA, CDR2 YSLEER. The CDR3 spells CASSQDAAGPPYEQYF. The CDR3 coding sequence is TGCGCCAGCAGCCAAGATGCGGCAGGGCCTCCGTACGAGCAGTACTTC.

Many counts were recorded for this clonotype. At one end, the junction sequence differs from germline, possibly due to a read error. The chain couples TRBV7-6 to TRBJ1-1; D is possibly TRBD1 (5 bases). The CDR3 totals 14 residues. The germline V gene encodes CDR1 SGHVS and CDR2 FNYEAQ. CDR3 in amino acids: CASSLAGENTEAFF. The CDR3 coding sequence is TGTGCCAGCAGCCTAGCGGGGGAGAACACTGAAGCTTTCTTT.

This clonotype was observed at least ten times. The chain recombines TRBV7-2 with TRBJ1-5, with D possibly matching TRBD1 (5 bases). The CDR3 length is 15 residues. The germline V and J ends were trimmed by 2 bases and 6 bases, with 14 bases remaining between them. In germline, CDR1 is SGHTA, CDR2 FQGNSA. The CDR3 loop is CASSLWGSLGQPQHF. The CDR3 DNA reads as TGTGCCAGCAGCTTATGGGGGAGTCTCGGTCAGCCCCAGCATTTT.

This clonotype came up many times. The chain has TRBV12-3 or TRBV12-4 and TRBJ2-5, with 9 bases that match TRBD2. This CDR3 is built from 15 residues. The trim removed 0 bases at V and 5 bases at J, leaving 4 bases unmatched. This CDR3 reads CASSLARGRGETQYF. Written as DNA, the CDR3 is TGTGCCAGCAGTTTAGCGCGCGGGAGGGGGGAGACCCAGTACTTC.

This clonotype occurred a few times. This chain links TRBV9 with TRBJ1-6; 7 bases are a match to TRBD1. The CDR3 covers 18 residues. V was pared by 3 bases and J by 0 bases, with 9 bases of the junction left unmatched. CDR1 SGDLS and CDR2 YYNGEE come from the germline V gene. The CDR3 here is CASSEGARPSSYNSPLHF. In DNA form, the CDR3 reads TGTGCCAGCAGCGAGGGGGCCCGCCCGAGCTCCTATAATTCACCCCTCCACTTT.

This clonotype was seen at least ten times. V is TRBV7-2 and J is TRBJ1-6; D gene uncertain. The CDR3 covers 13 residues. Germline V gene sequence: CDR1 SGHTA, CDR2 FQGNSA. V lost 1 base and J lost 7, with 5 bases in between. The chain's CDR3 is CASSLVGNSPLHF. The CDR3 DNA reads TGTGCCAGCAGCTTAGTGGGGAATTCACCCCTCCACTTT.

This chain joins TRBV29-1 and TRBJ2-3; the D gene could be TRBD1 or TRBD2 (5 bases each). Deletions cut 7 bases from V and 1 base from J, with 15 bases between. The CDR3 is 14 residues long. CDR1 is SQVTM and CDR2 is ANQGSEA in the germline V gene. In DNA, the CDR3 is TGCAGCGGGCTGGACGGGGCGGGCACAGATACGCAGTATTTT. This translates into CSGLDGAGTDTQYF.

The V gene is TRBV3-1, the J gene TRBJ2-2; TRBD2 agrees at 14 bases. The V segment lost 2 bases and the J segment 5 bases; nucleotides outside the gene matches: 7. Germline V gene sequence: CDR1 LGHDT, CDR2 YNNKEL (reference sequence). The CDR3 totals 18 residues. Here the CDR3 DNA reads TGTGCCAGCAGCCAACAAGGACTAGCGGGAGGTGGGACCGGGGAGCTGTTTTTT. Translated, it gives CASSQQGLAGGGTGELFF.